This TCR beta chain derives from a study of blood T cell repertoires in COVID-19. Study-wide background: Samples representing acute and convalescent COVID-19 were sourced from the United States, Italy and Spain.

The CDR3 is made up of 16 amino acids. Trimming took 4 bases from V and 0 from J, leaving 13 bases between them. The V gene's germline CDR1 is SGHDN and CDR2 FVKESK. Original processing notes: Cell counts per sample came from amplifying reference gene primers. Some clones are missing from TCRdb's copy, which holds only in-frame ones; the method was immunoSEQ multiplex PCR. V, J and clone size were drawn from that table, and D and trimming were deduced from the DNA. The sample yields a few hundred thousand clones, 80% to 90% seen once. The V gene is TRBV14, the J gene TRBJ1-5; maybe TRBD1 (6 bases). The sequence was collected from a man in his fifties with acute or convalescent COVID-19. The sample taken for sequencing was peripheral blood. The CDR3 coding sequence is TGTGCCAGCAGCCCAACGACAGGTTATAGCAATCAGCCCCAGCATTTT. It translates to CASSPTTGYSNQPQHF.